The 6 T cell receptor beta chains in this list originate from one sample, sequenced in a study of cytomegalovirus exposure and HLA in healthy donors. The PCR made use of 60 Vbeta and 13 Jbeta primers. The repertoire was sequenced with immunoSEQ multiplex PCR; TCRdb's copy has only in-frame clones and lacks some. The profile shows roughly 100,000 clones, approximately 85% of them singletons. Sequencing was carried out using PBMCs. The source is a man between 25 and 39 years old in good health and CMV-seronegative.

The chain couples TRBV5-6 to TRBJ1-2; D is uncertain. This CDR3 is 15 amino acids long. The germline gives CDR1 SGHDT, CDR2 YYEEEE. The ends were cut back, 0 bases at V and 1 base at J, with 10 bases in the middle. CDR3 region: CASSLASRSNYGYTF. CDR3 bases: TGTGCCAGCAGCTTGGCCTCAAGGAGTAACTATGGCTACACCTTC.

The chain links TRBV7-9 to TRBJ2-7; a weak D match, TRBD1 (6 bases). The V end lost 5 bases, the J end lost 5 bases, and 19 bases lay between the germline ends. Germline values: CDR1 SEHNR, CDR2 FQNEAQ (reference sequence). CDR3 length: 15 amino acids. The CDR3 nucleotides are TGTGCCAGCAGCCCACCAACCGGGACACCAGACGAGCAGTACTTC. Translation: CASSPPTGTPDEQYF.

The rearrangement links TRBV7-6 to TRBJ1-2, with D unclear. Germline CDR1 reads SGHVS; CDR2 reads FNYEAQ. V was shortened by 8 bases and J by 9 bases, with 13 bases between the two germline ends. This CDR3 has 11 amino acids. DNA for the CDR3: TGTGCCAGCGGTAGGAGTTCGAGCTACACCTTC. It translates to CASGRSSSYTF.

The chain links TRBV5-4 to TRBJ1-1; no clear D gene. Trimming shortened V by 0 bases and J by 2 bases, and 8 bases separated the two germline ends. There are 14 residues in the CDR3. The germline V gene has CDR1 SGHNT and CDR2 YYREEE (reference sequence). The CDR3: CASSLVGVNTEAFF. The CDR3 DNA reads TGTGCCAGCAGCTTGGTAGGAGTAAACACTGAAGCTTTCTTT.

The chain combines TRBV7-9 with TRBJ2-5, with 7 bases identical to TRBD2. The germline CDR1 and CDR2 sequences are SEHNR and FQNEAQ (reference sequence). The junction had 11 bases not matched to a gene; V was cut back by 5 bases and J by 5 bases. The CDR3 consists of 15 residues. CDR3 DNA: TGTGCCAGCAGCCAGGCGGGGGTCTGGGGGGAGACCCAGTACTTC. This sequence encodes CASSQAGVWGETQYF.

This chain connects TRBV6-5 to TRBJ2-7, with 8 bases lining up with TRBD1. The ends lost 1 base at V and 3 bases at J; junction bases unmatched: 5. The CDR3 has 15 amino acids. CDR1 MNHEY and CDR2 SVGAGI come from the germline V gene. The CDR3 spells CASSYLLGQDYEQYF. CDR3 in DNA: TGTGCCAGCAGTTACTTGTTGGGACAGGACTACGAGCAGTACTTC.